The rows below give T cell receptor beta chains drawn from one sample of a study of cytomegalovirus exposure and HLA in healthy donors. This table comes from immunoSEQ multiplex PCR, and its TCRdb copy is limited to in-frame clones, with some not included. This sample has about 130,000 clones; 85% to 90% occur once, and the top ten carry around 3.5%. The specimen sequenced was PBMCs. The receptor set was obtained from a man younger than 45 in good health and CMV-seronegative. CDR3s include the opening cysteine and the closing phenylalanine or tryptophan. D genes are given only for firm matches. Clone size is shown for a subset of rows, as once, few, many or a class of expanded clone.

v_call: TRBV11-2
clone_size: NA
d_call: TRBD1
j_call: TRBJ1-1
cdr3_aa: CASSLAGQGVEAFF
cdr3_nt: TGTGCCAGCAGCTTAGCCGGACAGGGGGTTGAAGCTTTCTTT

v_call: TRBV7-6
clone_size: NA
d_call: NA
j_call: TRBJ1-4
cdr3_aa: CASSSKPTNEKLFF
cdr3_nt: TGTGCCAGCAGCTCCAAGCCAACTAATGAAAAACTGTTTTTT

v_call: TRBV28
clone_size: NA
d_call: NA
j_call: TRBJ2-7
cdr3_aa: CASNRPGVGSYEQYF
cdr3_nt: TGTGCCAGCAACAGACCAGGGGTCGGCTCCTACGAGCAGTACTTC

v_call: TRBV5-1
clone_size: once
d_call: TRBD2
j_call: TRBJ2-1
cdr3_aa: CASSLGLARGDEQFF
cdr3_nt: TGCGCCAGCAGCTTGGGACTAGCAAGAGGCGATGAGCAGTTCTTC

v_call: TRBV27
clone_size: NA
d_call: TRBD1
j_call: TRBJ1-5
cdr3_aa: CASRKDRGQPQHF
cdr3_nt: TGTGCCAGCAGGAAAGACAGGGGGCAGCCCCAGCATTTT

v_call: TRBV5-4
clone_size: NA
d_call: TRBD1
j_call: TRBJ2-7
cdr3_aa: CASSLATGVGEQYF
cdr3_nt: TGTGCCAGCAGCTTGGCTACAGGGGTGGGAGAGCAGTACTTC

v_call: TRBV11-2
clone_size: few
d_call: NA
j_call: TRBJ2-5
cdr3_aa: CASSLDRGRRNFGETQYF
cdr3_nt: TGTGCCAGCAGCTTAGATAGGGGCAGACGTAACTTCGGGGAGACCCAGTACTTC

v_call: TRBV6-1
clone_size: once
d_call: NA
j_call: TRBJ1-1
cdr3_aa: CASETGTLNTEAFF
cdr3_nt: TGTGCCAGCGAAACCGGGACACTTAACACTGAAGCTTTCTTT

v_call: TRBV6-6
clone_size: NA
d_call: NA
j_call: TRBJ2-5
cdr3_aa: CASSQRGGQETQYF
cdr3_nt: TGTGCCAGCAGTCAACGAGGAGGGCAAGAGACCCAGTACTTC

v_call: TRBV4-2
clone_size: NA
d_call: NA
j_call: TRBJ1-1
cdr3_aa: CASSQATGNTEAFF
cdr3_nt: TGTGCCAGCAGCCAAGCTACAGGGAACACTGAAGCTTTCTTT

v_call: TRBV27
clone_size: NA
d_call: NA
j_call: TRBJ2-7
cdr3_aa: CASSMGGPREQYF
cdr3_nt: TGTGCCAGCAGTATGGGGGGGCCGAGAGAGCAGTACTTC

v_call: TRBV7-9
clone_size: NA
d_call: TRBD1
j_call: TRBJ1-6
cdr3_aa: CASSPRTGLNSPLHF
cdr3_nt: TGTGCCAGCAGCCCCAGGACAGGCCTTAATTCACCCCTCCACTTT

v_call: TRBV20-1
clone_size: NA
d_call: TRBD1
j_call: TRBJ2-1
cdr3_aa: CSAKGQGKEFF
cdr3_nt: TGCAGTGCTAAAGGACAGGGAAAGGAGTTCTTC

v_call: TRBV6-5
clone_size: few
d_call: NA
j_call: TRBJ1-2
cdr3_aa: CASNQNGRDYGYTF
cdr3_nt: TGTGCCAGCAACCAGAATGGGAGAGACTATGGCTACACCTTC

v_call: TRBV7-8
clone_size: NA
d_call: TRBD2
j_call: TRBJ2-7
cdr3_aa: CASFRLAHEQYF
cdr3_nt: TGTGCCAGCTTTCGACTAGCCCACGAGCAGTACTTC

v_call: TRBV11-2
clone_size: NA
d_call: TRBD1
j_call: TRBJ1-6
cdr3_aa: CASSLNRGVSPLHF
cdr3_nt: TGTGCCAGCAGCTTGAACAGGGGGGTTTCACCCCTCCACTTT

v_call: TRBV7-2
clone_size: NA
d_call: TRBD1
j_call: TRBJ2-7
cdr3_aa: CASSLRGQSSYEQYF
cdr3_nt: TGTGCCAGCAGCTTAAGGGGACAGAGCTCCTACGAGCAGTACTTC

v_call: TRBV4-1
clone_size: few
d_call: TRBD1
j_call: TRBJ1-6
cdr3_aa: CASSDREDGSPLHF
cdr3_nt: TGCGCCAGCAGCGACAGGGAGGATGGTTCACCCCTCCACTTT

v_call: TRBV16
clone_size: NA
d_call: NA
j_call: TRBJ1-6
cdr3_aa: CASSQAYSYNSPLHF
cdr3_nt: TGTGCCAGCAGCCAAGCCTACTCCTATAATTCACCCCTCCACTTT

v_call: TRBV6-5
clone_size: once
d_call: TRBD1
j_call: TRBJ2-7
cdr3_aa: CASSYSGTGSYEQYF
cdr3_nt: TGTGCCAGCAGTTACTCGGGGACAGGGTCGTACGAGCAGTACTTC

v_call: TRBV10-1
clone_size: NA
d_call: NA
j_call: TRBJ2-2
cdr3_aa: CASRPGAGELFF
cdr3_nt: TGCGCCAGCAGACCAGGGGCCGGGGAGCTGTTTTTT

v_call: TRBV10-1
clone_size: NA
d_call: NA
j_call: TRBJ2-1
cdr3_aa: CASSVTAGSYNEQFF
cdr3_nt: TGCGCCAGCAGCGTGACAGCGGGCTCCTACAATGAGCAGTTCTTC

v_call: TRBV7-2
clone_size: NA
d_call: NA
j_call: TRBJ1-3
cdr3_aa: CASSFASQGGRTIYF
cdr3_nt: TGTGCCAGCAGCTTTGCTTCACAGGGCGGTCGCACCATATATTTT

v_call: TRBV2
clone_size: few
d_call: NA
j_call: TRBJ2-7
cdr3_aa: CASRGEREQYF
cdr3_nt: TGTGCCAGCAGGGGCGAACGCGAGCAGTACTTC

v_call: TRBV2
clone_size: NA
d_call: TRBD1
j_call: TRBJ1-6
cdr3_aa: CASSATGGDNSPLHF
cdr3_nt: TGTGCCAGCAGTGCTACAGGGGGGGATAATTCACCCCTCCACTTT

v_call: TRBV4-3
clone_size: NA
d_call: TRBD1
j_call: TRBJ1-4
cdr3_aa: CASSLGTGGNEKLFF
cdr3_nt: TGCGCCAGCAGCCTTGGGACAGGGGGAAATGAAAAACTGTTTTTT

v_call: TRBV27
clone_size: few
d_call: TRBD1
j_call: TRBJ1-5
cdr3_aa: CASSFGTGGDQPQHF
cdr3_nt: TGTGCCAGCAGTTTTGGGACAGGGGGGGATCAGCCCCAGCATTTT

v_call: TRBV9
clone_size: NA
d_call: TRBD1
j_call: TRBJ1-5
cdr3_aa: CASSRTGADQPQHF
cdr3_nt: TGTGCCAGCAGCCGGACAGGGGCGGATCAGCCCCAGCATTTT

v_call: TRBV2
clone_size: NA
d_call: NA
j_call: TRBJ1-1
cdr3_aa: CASSFTPGETEAFF
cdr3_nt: TGTGCCAGCAGTTTTACGCCGGGGGAGACTGAAGCTTTCTTT

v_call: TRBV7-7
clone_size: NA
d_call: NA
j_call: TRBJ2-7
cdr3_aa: CASSLGRGATYEQYF
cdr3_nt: TGTGCTAGCAGCTTAGGCAGGGGGGCAACCTACGAGCAGTACTTC

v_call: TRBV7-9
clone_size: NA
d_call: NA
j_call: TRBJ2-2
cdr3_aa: CASSLLARGTGELFF
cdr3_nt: TGTGCCAGCAGCTTATTGGCCAGGGGCACCGGGGAGCTGTTTTTT

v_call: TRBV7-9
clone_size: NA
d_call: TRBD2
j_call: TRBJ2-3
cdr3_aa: CASSLSGALGTDTQYF
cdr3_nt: TGTGCCAGCAGCTTAAGCGGGGCACTGGGCACAGATACGCAGTATTTT

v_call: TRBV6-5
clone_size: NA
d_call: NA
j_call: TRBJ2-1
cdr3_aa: CASSYDRSVYNEQFF
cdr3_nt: TGTGCCAGCAGTTACGACAGGAGTGTGTACAATGAGCAGTTCTTC

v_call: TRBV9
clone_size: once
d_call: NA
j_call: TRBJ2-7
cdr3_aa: CASSPNLSSYEQYF
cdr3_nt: TGTGCCAGCAGCCCGAATCTAAGCTCCTACGAGCAGTACTTC

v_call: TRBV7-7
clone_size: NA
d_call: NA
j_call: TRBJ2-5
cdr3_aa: CASSYSGGEETQYF
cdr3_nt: TGTGCTAGCAGCTATTCGGGGGGCGAAGAGACCCAGTACTTC

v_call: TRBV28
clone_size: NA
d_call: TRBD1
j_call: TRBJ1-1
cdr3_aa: CASSKTTGTVEAFF
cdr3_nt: TGTGCCAGCAGCAAAACCACCGGGACAGTTGAAGCTTTCTTT

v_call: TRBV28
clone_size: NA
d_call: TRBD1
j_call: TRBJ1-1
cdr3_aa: CASKRETGGGRNTEAFF
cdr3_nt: TGTGCCAGCAAACGTGAGACAGGGGGCGGAAGGAACACTGAAGCTTTCTTT

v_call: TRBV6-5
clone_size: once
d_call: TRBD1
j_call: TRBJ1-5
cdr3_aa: CASSRTGNQPQHF
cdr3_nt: TGTGCCAGCAGTCGGACAGGGAATCAGCCCCAGCATTTT

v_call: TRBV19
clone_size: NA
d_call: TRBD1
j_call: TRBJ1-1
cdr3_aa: CATHQGAGNTEAFF
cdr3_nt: TGTGCCACTCACCAGGGGGCTGGGAACACTGAAGCTTTCTTT

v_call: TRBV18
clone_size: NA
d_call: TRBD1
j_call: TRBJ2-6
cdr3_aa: CASSPNRGSSGANVLTF
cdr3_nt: TGTGCCAGCTCACCAAACAGGGGCAGCTCTGGGGCCAACGTCCTGACTTTC

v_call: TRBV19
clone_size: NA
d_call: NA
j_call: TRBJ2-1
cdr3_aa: CASTPGLPNEQFF
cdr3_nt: TGTGCCAGTACCCCGGGACTCCCCAATGAGCAGTTCTTC

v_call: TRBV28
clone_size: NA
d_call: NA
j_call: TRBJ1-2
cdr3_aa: CASSFRGTYGYTF
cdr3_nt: TGTGCCAGCAGTTTTCGGGGTACCTATGGCTACACCTTC

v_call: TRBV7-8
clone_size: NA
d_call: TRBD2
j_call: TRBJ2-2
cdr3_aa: CASSPPLREASTGELFF
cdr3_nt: TGTGCCAGCAGCCCGCCGTTACGGGAGGCGAGCACCGGGGAGCTGTTTTTT

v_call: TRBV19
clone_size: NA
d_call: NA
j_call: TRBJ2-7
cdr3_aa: CASSMEGTVSYEQYF
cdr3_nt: TGTGCCAGTAGTATGGAGGGGACAGTCTCCTACGAGCAGTACTTC

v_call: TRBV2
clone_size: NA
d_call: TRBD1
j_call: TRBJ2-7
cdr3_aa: CASMVSGTGSVYEQYF
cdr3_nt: TGTGCCAGCATGGTTTCGGGGACAGGATCAGTCTACGAGCAGTACTTC